This T cell receptor (beta chain) was observed in a study of cytomegalovirus exposure and HLA in healthy donors. As for the study in general: The 90 to 150 validation repertoires used the same platform as the 650 to 750 first-cohort repertoires, a later analysis reported.

The approximately 130-subject validation cohort, separate from the approximately 630-subject first cohort, included the donors. Concerning this clone itself: Its specificity is not known.

Assay used: immunoSEQ multiplex PCR; TCRdb lists only in-frame clones, some missing. This table holds 250,000 to 350,000 clones, roughly 90% found once. Study results and limitations: In vitro experiments confirmed that three CMV-associated chains were specific for CMV antigens. Cytomegalovirus association was listed for approximately 160 TCR beta chains.

Material: PBMCs. This TCR derives from a woman aged 18-35 years in good health and CMV-seronegative.

DNA for the CDR3: TGCGCCAGCAGCCAAGCCACCGGGACTAGCGGGAGGACAGATACGCAGTATTTT. It codes for CASSQATGTSGRTDTQYF. The V and J genes are TRBV4-1 and TRBJ2-3; 15 bases map to TRBD2. Germline CDR1 and CDR2: MGHRA and YSYEKL. V was pared by 1 base and J by 3 bases, with 5 bases of the junction left unmatched. The CDR3 is made up of 18 amino acids.